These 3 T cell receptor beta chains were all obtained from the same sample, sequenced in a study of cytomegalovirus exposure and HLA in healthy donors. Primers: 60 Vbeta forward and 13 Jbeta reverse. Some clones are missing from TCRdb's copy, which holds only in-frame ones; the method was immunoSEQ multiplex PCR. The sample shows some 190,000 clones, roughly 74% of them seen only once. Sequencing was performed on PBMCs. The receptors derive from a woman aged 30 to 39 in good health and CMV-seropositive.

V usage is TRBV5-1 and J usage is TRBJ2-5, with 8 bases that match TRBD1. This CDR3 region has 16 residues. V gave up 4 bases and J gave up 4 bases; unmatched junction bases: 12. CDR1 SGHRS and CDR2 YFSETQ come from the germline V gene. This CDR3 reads CASSQTGGALPETQYF. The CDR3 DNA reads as TGCGCCAGCAGCCAAACAGGGGGAGCCCTACCAGAGACCCAGTACTTC. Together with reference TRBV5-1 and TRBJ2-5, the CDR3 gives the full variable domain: KAGVTQTPRYLIKTRGQQVTLSCSPISGHRSVSWYQQTPGQGLQFLFEYFSETQRNKGNFPGRFSGRQFSNSRSEMNVSTLELGDSALYLCASSQTGGALPETQYFGPGTRLLVL.

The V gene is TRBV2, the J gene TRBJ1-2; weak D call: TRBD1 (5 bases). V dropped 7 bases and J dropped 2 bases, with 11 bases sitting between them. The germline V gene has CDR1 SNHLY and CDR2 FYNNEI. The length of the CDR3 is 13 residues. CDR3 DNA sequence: TGTGCCAGCACTGGGGGGGGAAACTATGGCTACACCTTC. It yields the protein CASTGGGNYGYTF.

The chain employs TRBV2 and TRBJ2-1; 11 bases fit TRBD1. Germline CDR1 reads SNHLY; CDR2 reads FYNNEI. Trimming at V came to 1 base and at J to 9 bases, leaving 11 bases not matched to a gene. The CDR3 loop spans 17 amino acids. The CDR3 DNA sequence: TGTGCCAGCAGTGAAGATGTGTCGGGACAGGGGGTCGGTGAGCAGTTCTTC. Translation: CASSEDVSGQGVGEQFF.